Below are 27 T cell receptor beta chains sequenced from a single sample in a study of OX40 agonist ivuxolimab in advanced cancers. The table came from immunoSEQ multiplex PCR; TCRdb's copy has only in-frame clones and leaves some out. The sample lists 15,000 to 20,000 clones; about two thirds were seen once. This specimen consisted of CD4+ or CD8+ T cells sorted from blood, obtained in a trial of the OX40 agonist ivuxolimab. The receptors here all came from an adult with an advanced solid tumor such as melanoma, head and neck, liver or kidney cancer.

The chain joins TRBV6-1 to TRBJ1-5; unclear D gene. CDR1 and CDR2 from the germline V gene are MNHNS and SASEGT. Trimming took 3 bases from V and 6 from J, leaving 9 bases between them. This CDR3 spans 13 amino acids. This chain's CDR3 is CASSDGVSQPQHF. DNA for the CDR3: TGTGCCAGCAGTGATGGAGTAAGTCAGCCCCAGCATTTT.

This clone has a handful of counts. The rearrangement links TRBV11-1 to TRBJ2-3; possibly TRBD2 for D (6 bases). V lost 5 bases to trimming and J lost 1 base, with 16 bases between them. This CDR3 has 16 amino acids. Germline V gene lookup returns CDR1 SGHAT and CDR2 FQDESV (reference sequence). The DNA for the CDR3 is TGTGCCAGCAGCGTAGAGGTGGGGGGTCGCACAGATACGCAGTATTTT. As protein: CASSVEVGGRTDTQYF.

This chain joins TRBV7-9 and TRBJ2-5; no firm D call. The CDR3 has 14 residues. Trimming removed 1 base at V and 5 bases at J, with 11 bases between. Germline-derived CDR1 and CDR2 are SEHNR and FQNEAQ (reference sequence). Written as DNA, the CDR3 is TGTGCCAGCAGCTTAGTAGTAGCAACGGAGACCCAGTACTTC. Encoded protein: CASSLVVATETQYF.

This chain connects TRBV27 to TRBJ2-1; D is uncertain. V lost 6 bases to trimming and J lost 0 bases, with 15 bases between them. The CDR3 has 16 residues. Germline values: CDR1 MNHEY, CDR2 SMNVEV (reference sequence). In nucleotides, the CDR3 is TGTGCCAGCAGGGGCCCCAAGGTGTCCTCCTACAATGAGCAGTTCTTC. The encoded protein is CASRGPKVSSYNEQFF.

This chain connects TRBV2 to TRBJ2-7, with TRBD1 as a possible D gene (6 bases). Per the germline V gene, CDR1 is SNHLY and CDR2 is FYNNEI. The CDR3 has 13 amino acids. The V and J ends lost 3 bases and 3 bases respectively, with 9 bases between them. The CDR3 nucleotides read TGTGCCAGCAGTGACAGGGGAAACTACGAGCAGTACTTC. Translation gives CASSDRGNYEQYF.

The rearrangement links TRBV11-3 to TRBJ2-7, with 9 bases that match TRBD1. With V trimmed by 1 base and J by 5 bases, 0 bases remained unmatched. The germline V gene has CDR1 SGHNT and CDR2 YENEEA. This CDR3 has 13 residues. CDR3 sequence: CASSLGTGDEQYF. The CDR3 bases are TGTGCCAGCAGCTTAGGGACAGGGGACGAGCAGTACTTC.

The rearrangement uses TRBV9 and TRBJ1-6; 10 bases fit TRBD1. Trimming took 4 bases from V and 1 from J; bases not matched to a gene: 2. CDR3 length: 16 residues. Germline values: CDR1 SGDLS, CDR2 YYNGEE. CDR3 region: CASSSDRGSYNSPLHF. CDR3 bases: TGTGCCAGCAGCTCGGACAGGGGGTCCTATAATTCACCCCTCCACTTT.

V usage is TRBV4-1 and J usage is TRBJ1-3, with D unresolved. The length of the CDR3 is 15 residues. V gave up 1 base and J gave up 2 bases, with 9 bases separating them. Germline assignment: CDR1 MGHRA and CDR2 YSYEKL. The CDR3 DNA reads as TGCGCCAGCAGCCAAGTAAGAGGAACTGGAAACACCATATATTTT. Protein sequence: CASSQVRGTGNTIYF.

The chain carries TRBV13 and TRBJ2-1; 7 positions match TRBD1. Germline V gives CDR1 PRHDT, CDR2 FYEKMQ (reference sequence). CDR3 length: 16 residues. Trimming at V came to 5 bases and at J to 0 bases, leaving 7 bases not matched to a gene. Here the CDR3 reads CASSRQGVSSYNEQFF. The CDR3 DNA sequence: TGTGCCAGCAGCCGACAGGGCGTCAGCTCCTACAATGAGCAGTTCTTC. The entire variable domain, with the rest obtained from reference TRBV13 and TRBJ2-1, is as follows: AAGVIQSPRHLIKEKRETATLKCYPIPRHDTVYWYQQGPGQDPQFLISFYEKMQSDKGSIPDRFSAQQFSDYHSELNMSSLELGDSALYFCASSRQGVSSYNEQFFGPGTRLTVL.

This clone came up a few times. The chain links TRBV30 to TRBJ2-2; TRBD1 aligns across 7 bases. Germline V gives CDR1 GTSNPN, CDR2 SVGIG (reference sequence). There are 15 residues in the CDR3. Germline trimming cut 4 bases from V and 6 bases from J; bases unmatched to any gene: 11. The CDR3 is CAWTGLKTGAGELFF. The CDR3, as DNA: TGTGCCTGGACAGGGCTCAAAACAGGGGCCGGGGAGCTGTTTTTT. The full variable domain, completed using reference TRBV30 and TRBJ2-2, is SQTIHQWPATLVQPVGSPLSLECTVEGTSNPNLYWYRQAAGRGLQLLFYSVGIGQISSEVPQNLSASRPQDRQFILSSKKLLLSDSGFYLCAWTGLKTGAGELFFGEGSRLTVL.

The chain is built from TRBV6-6 and TRBJ2-5; perhaps TRBD1 as D (6 bases). With 4 bases removed from V and 2 bases from J, the gap between germline ends came to 11 bases. Germline V gene sequence: CDR1 MNHNY, CDR2 SVGAGI (reference sequence). CDR3 length: 14 amino acids. The CDR3 sequence is CASSWVGGQETQYF. CDR3 in DNA: TGTGCCAGCAGTTGGGTAGGGGGTCAAGAGACCCAGTACTTC.

To note about this clone: The junction and the germline gene differ at one end; a read error may be behind it. V gene TRBV9 combines with J gene TRBJ2-7; 11 bases align to TRBD2. The CDR3 loop spans 13 amino acids. Germline V gene sequence: CDR1 SGDLS, CDR2 YYNGEE. CDR3 nucleotide sequence: TGTGCCAGTAGCGGGGGGGATGCCTACGAGCAGTACTTC. Protein: CASSGGDAYEQYF.

This clone was seen more than once but under ten times. The chain uses TRBV4-1 and TRBJ2-5; TRBD1 matches at 8 bases. The J segment lost 1 base and the V segment lost 5 bases, leaving 12 bases of the junction unmatched. The CDR3 sequence is 17 residues long. CDR1 and CDR2 from the germline V gene are MGHRA and YSYEKL. CDR3 in DNA: TGCGCCAGCAGCAACAAAAACAGGGGGGCCCCCCAAGAGACCCAGTACTTC. Translating gives CASSNKNRGAPQETQYF.

This clone was detected once. J is TRBJ2-7 and V is TRBV19, with TRBD2 as a possible D gene (6 bases). V lost 3 bases, J lost 3 bases, and 9 bases lay in between. CDR1 is LNHDA, CDR2 SQIVND, per germline (reference sequence). The CDR3 runs 13 residues. The CDR3 coding sequence is TGTGCCAGTAGTATCACCGGGGGCTACGAGCAGTACTTC. As protein: CASSITGGYEQYF. Full variable domain (rest looked up from reference TRBV19 and TRBJ2-7): DGGITQSPKYLFRKEGQNVTLSCEQNLNHDAMYWYRQDPGQGLRLIYYSQIVNDFQKGDIAEGYSVSREKKESFPLTVTSAQKNPTAFYLCASSITGGYEQYFGPGTRLTVT.

CDR3 loop: CASSIGTGVIGTQYF. Written as DNA, the CDR3 is TGTGCCAGTAGTATAGGGACAGGGGTTATCGGGACCCAGTACTTC. The chain is built from TRBV19 and TRBJ2-5, with 9 positions matching TRBD1. J lost 7 bases, V lost 1 base, and 7 bases had no gene match. Germline-derived CDR1 and CDR2 are LNHDA and SQIVND (reference sequence). This CDR3 spans 15 amino acids. The full variable domain, completed using reference TRBV19 and TRBJ2-5, is DGGITQSPKYLFRKEGQNVTLSCEQNLNHDAMYWYRQDPGQGLRLIYYSQIVNDFQKGDIAEGYSVSREKKESFPLTVTSAQKNPTAFYLCASSIGTGVIGTQYFGPGTRLLVL.

Ten or more counts support this clone. J is TRBJ2-2 and V is TRBV19, with 10 bases lining up with TRBD1. CDR1 is LNHDA, CDR2 SQIVND, per germline (reference sequence). The V segment lost 5 bases and the J segment 6 bases; nucleotides outside the gene matches: 3. The CDR3 runs to 14 residues. CDR3 nucleotide sequence: TGTGCCAGTAGTTCTGGGACAGGGGCCGGGGAGCTGTTTTTT. Protein product: CASSSGTGAGELFF.

This clone was seen a few times. This chain uses TRBV4-3 with TRBJ1-4; TRBD1 is a possible D gene (5 bases). The ends were cut back, 1 base at V and 7 bases at J, with 13 bases in the middle. This CDR3 comprises 15 residues. CDR1 and CDR2 (germline): LGHNA, YSLEER. The CDR3 loop reads CASSQGQGVAEKLFF. In nucleotides, the CDR3 is TGCGCCAGCAGCCAAGGGCAGGGAGTGGCTGAAAAACTGTTTTTT.

The V and J genes are TRBV9 and TRBJ2-2, with D uncertain. CDR3 length: 12 residues. V was shortened by 0 bases and J by 6 bases, with 3 bases between the two germline ends. CDR1 and CDR2 from the germline V gene are SGDLS and YYNGEE. The CDR3 region is CASSVVAGELFF. As DNA, the CDR3 is TGTGCCAGCAGCGTAGTGGCCGGGGAGCTGTTTTTT.

CDR3 coding DNA: TGTGCCAGCAGCCAAAGTTGGGGACTAGTCTATGATGAGCAGTTCTTC. Residues: CASSQSWGLVYDEQFF. The chain has TRBV16 and TRBJ2-1, with TRBD2 matching over 8 bases. Germline V CDR1 and CDR2: KGHSY, FQNENV. The V gene end was trimmed by 2 bases and the J gene end by 8 bases; junction bases not matched to a gene: 11. The CDR3 has 16 residues.

The chain couples TRBV6-5 to TRBJ1-2, with no clear D. The CDR3 has 13 residues. Trimming left V 6 bases short and J 6 bases short, with 14 bases between. Germline V CDR1 and CDR2: MNHEY, SVGAGI. The CDR3 DNA is TGTGCCAGCAGCCTACGCAGAAGGGATGGCTACACCTTC. Translated, it gives CASSLRRRDGYTF.

The V call is TRBV4-1, the J call TRBJ2-7; D unresolved. This CDR3 has 12 residues. With 0 bases removed from V and 4 bases from J, the gap between germline ends came to 4 bases. Germline V lookup: CDR1 MGHRA, CDR2 YSYEKL. CDR3 in DNA: TGCGCCAGCAGCCAAGATACTTACGAGCAGTACTTC. This sequence encodes CASSQDTYEQYF.

The chain uses TRBV11-3 and TRBJ2-1; perhaps TRBD1 as D (5 bases). The CDR3 length is 14 residues. Germline loops: CDR1 SGHNT, CDR2 YENEEA. V shed 4 bases and J shed 4 bases, with 11 bases lying between them. Here the CDR3 reads CASSSQGPYNEQFF. The CDR3 DNA sequence: TGTGCCAGCAGCTCGCAGGGCCCATACAATGAGCAGTTCTTC.

J is TRBJ2-7 and V is TRBV10-3; no firm D call. Germline CDR1 is ENHRY and CDR2 is SYGVKD. V lost 2 bases to trimming and J lost 1 base, with 6 bases between them. This CDR3 has 13 residues. The CDR3 DNA sequence: TGTGCCATCAGTGAGGAGAGTTCCTACGAGCAGTACTTC. Its translation is CAISEESSYEQYF.

V gene TRBV7-6 combines with J gene TRBJ2-1; tentative D call: TRBD2 (7 bases). This CDR3 spans 15 amino acids. Germline CDR1 SGHVS, CDR2 FNYEAQ. V lost 0 bases and J 6 bases, leaving 12 bases between the germline ends. CDR3 loop: CASSLAGGGANEQFF. In DNA, the CDR3 is TGTGCCAGCAGCTTAGCAGGGGGGGGAGCCAATGAGCAGTTCTTC.

The chain is built from TRBV19 and TRBJ1-1; 7 positions match TRBD1. Unmatched junction bases numbered 8, after V lost 7 bases and J lost 0 bases. Looked up from germline, CDR1 is LNHDA and CDR2 is SQIVND (reference sequence). This CDR3 contains 15 residues. The DNA for the CDR3 is TGTGCCAGTAAAACCCAAGGGGGCATGAACACTGAAGCTTTCTTT. It codes for CASKTQGGMNTEAFF.

The J gene is TRBJ2-7, the V gene TRBV9, with a tentative D call TRBD1 (6 bases). Trimming took 8 bases from V and 3 from J, leaving 15 bases between them. Germline CDR1 reads SGDLS; CDR2 reads YYNGEE. The CDR3 has 13 residues. CDR3 sequence: CASSRDIFYEQYF. The CDR3 region has the DNA TGTGCCAGTTCTAGGGACATTTTCTACGAGCAGTACTTC.

The chain joins TRBV4-3 to TRBJ1-1; perhaps TRBD1 as D (5 bases). Germline CDR1 reads LGHNA; CDR2 reads YSLEER. This CDR3 contains 14 residues. V lost 3 bases, J lost 9 bases, and 17 bases lay in between. The CDR3 region is CASSHAGGMGQAFF. As DNA, the CDR3 is TGCGCCAGCAGCCACGCCGGGGGTATGGGCCAAGCTTTCTTT.